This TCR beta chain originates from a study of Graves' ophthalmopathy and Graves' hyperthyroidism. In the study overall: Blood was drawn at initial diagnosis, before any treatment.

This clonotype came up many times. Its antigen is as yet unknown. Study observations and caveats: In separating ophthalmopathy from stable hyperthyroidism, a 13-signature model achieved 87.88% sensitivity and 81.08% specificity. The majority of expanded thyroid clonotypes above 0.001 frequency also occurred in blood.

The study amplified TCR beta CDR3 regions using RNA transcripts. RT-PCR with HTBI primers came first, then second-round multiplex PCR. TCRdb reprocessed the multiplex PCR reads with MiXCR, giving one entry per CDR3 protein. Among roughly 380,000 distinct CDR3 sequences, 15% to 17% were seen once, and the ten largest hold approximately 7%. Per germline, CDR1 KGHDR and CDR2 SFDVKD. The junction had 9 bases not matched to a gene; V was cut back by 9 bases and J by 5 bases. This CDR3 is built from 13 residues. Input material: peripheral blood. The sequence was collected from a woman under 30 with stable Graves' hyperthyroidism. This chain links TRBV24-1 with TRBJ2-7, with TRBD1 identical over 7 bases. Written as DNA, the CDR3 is TGTGCCACCCAAGGAGAGGGGGCCGACGAGCAGTACTTC. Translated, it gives CATQGEGADEQYF.